One sample yielded the 14 T cell receptor beta chains listed below, sequenced in a study of T cells in Graves' hyperthyroidism and ophthalmopathy (dated 2019 in TCRdb). The method was multiplex PCR. The listed sequencing device is Illumina HiSeq 2000. The TCR beta CDR3 regions were amplified from the RNA transcripts. The TCR CDR3 was subjected to a first round of RT-PCR using the HTBI primer set and the Qiagen OneStep RT-PCR kit. TCRdb redid the processing of the public reads, applying fastp at Q25 and MiXCR, and retained in-frame beta chains. Under each unique CDR3 protein, matching rows form one entry showing the most common genes and DNA. The sample has around 390,000 distinct CDR3 sequences on record, around 15% of them singletons. Clones ranked in the top ten supply around a fifth of the sample. The source material was blood. Receptors originate from a woman in her 30s with Graves' ophthalmopathy.

This clonotype was observed at least ten times. The rearrangement links TRBV2 to TRBJ2-2, with 9 bases fitting TRBD2. Germline CDR1 reads SNHLY; CDR2 reads FYNNEI. The length of the CDR3 is 15 residues. The V and J ends lost 6 bases and 7 bases, in that order; junction bases with no gene match: 9. The CDR3: CASRRSGGPNGELFF. The CDR3, as DNA: TGTGCCAGCAGACGTAGCGGGGGACCCAACGGGGAGCTGTTTTTT.

This clonotype has only a few counts. This chain uses TRBV10-3 with TRBJ1-5; D is uncertain. V was shortened by 0 bases and J by 2 bases, with 5 bases between the two germline ends. This CDR3 has 14 residues. Germline values: CDR1 ENHRY, CDR2 SYGVKD. The CDR3 spells CAISESSGNQPQHF. Here the CDR3 DNA reads TGTGCCATCAGTGAGTCGAGTGGCAATCAGCCCCAGCATTTT.

The chain has TRBV18 and TRBJ1-1, with D possibly being TRBD1 (5 bases). The germline V and J ends were trimmed by 1 base and 1 base, with 10 bases remaining between them. CDR1 and CDR2 from the germline V gene are KGHSH and LQKENI. There are 15 residues in the CDR3. CDR3: CASSPQGPENTEAFF. CDR3 DNA sequence: TGTGCCAGCTCACCACAGGGACCGGAGAACACTGAAGCTTTCTTT.

This clonotype was found many times. The chain employs TRBV19 and TRBJ1-1; D unresolved. The V and J ends lost 5 bases and 5 bases respectively, with 12 bases between them. The CDR3 loop spans 13 amino acids. Per germline, CDR1 LNHDA and CDR2 SQIVND (reference sequence). The CDR3 DNA sequence: TGTGCCAGTAGTCGACACTCGGAAACTGAAGCTTTCTTT. Translated: CASSRHSETEAFF.

This clonotype was seen a handful of times. V is TRBV4-2 and J is TRBJ1-1; unclear D gene. Looked up from germline, CDR1 is LGHNA and CDR2 is YNFKEQ. Trimming shortened V by 11 bases and J by 3 bases, and 16 bases separated the two germline ends. The CDR3 has 13 amino acids. CDR3 protein: CARSVDLDTEAFF. CDR3 bases: TGTGCCCGTAGCGTCGATTTAGACACTGAAGCTTTCTTT.

The chain combines TRBV30 with TRBJ1-1, with TRBD1 matching 12 bases. CDR1 and CDR2 (germline): GTSNPN, SVGIG (reference sequence). V trimming: 5 bases; J trimming: 8 bases; junction bases outside the gene matches: 9. The length of the CDR3 is 14 residues. In nucleotides, the CDR3 is TGTGCCTGGGGAACCGGGACAGGGGGCGGAGAAGCTTTCTTT. Its translation: CAWGTGTGGGEAFF. The full variable domain, with the rest looked up from reference TRBV30 and TRBJ1-1, is SQTIHQWPATLVQPVGSPLSLECTVEGTSNPNLYWYRQAAGRGLQLLFYSVGIGQISSEVPQNLSASRPQDRQFILSSKKLLLSDSGFYLCAWGTGTGGGEAFFGQGTRLTVV.

In its sample, this clonotype was seen many times. The V call is TRBV11-2, the J call TRBJ2-2; D possibly corresponds to TRBD2 (6 bases). Trimming shortened V by 6 bases and J by 4 bases, and 18 bases separated the two germline ends. Per the germline V gene, CDR1 is SGHAT and CDR2 is FQNNGV. This CDR3 has 16 residues. The CDR3 sequence is CASSVAGWPVTGELFF. CDR3 sequence (DNA): TGTGCCAGCAGTGTCGCGGGGTGGCCGGTCACCGGGGAGCTGTTTTTT. Filled out from reference TRBV11-2 and TRBJ2-2, the complete variable domain reads EAGVAQSPRYKIIEKRQSVAFWCNPISGHATLYWYQQILGQGPKLLIQFQNNGVVDDSQLPKDRFSAERLKGVDSTLKIQPAKLEDSAVYLCASSVAGWPVTGELFFGEGSRLTVL.

This clonotype has at least ten counts. J is TRBJ2-1 and V is TRBV30, with TRBD2 identical over 9 bases. With 4 bases clipped from V and 2 bases from J, the junction kept 6 bases outside the gene matches. Germline V CDR1 and CDR2: GTSNPN, SVGIG (reference sequence). The CDR3 loop spans 15 amino acids. Here the CDR3 DNA reads TGTGCCTGGAAACCCCTAGCGGGAACCTACAATGAGCAGTTCTTC. Protein sequence: CAWKPLAGTYNEQFF.

This clonotype has a count of ten or more. The rearrangement joins TRBV2 to TRBJ2-5; 7 positions match TRBD2. The trim removed 10 bases at V and 12 bases at J, leaving 11 bases unmatched. There are 11 residues in the CDR3. Germline CDR1 reads SNHLY; CDR2 reads FYNNEI. CDR3: CATRDYQLEYF. The CDR3 nucleotides are TGTGCCACGCGGGACTACCAGCTGGAGTACTTC. The variable domain in full, with the rest retrieved from reference TRBV2 and TRBJ2-5, is EPEVTQTPSHQVTQMGQEVILRCVPISNHLYFYWYRQILGQKVEFLVSFYNNEISEKSEIFDDQFSVERPDGSNFTLKIRSTKLEDSAMYFCATRDYQLEYFGPGTRLLVL.

This clonotype was counted at least ten times. The V call is TRBV12-3 or TRBV12-4, the J call TRBJ2-1, with D perhaps given as TRBD1 or TRBD2 (6 bases each). Trimming left V 3 bases short and J 7 bases short, with 13 bases between. This CDR3 spans 14 amino acids. In nucleotides, the CDR3 is TGTGCCAGCAGTTTTCTCCAGGGGAGGAATGAGCAGTTCTTC. Amino acid sequence: CASSFLQGRNEQFF.

CDR3 coding DNA: TGCAGTGCTCTGGACAGAAACTCATTAAGGATATATGGCTACACCTTC. It codes for CSALDRNSLRIYGYTF. V usage is TRBV20-1 and J usage is TRBJ1-2; TRBD1 is a possible D gene (6 bases). V was clipped by 5 bases and J by 5 bases, with 24 bases between them. Germline-derived CDR1 and CDR2 are DFQATT and SNEGSKA (reference sequence). The CDR3 is 16 amino acids.

This clonotype was found many times. The CDR3 loop is CASSESGQGGSDNSPLHF. The CDR3, as DNA: TGCGCCAGCAGTGAGTCAGGACAGGGAGGAAGCGATAATTCACCCCTCCACTTT. The chain couples TRBV10-1 to TRBJ1-6, with 8 nucleotides matching TRBD1. Germline V lookup: CDR1 WNHNN, CDR2 SYGVQD (reference sequence). The CDR3 consists of 18 residues. The V segment lost 0 bases and the J segment 5 bases; nucleotides outside the gene matches: 9.

This CDR3 reads CASSVPGLAGLNTQYF. In DNA, the CDR3 is TGTGCCAGCAGTGTCCCGGGACTAGCGGGGCTCAATACGCAGTATTTT. V usage is TRBV2 and J usage is TRBJ2-3; 13 bases agree with TRBD2. V lost 4 bases, J lost 7 bases, and 8 bases stayed unmatched. CDR1 is SNHLY and CDR2 is FYNNEI in the germline V gene. This CDR3 has 16 amino acids.

The V gene is TRBV14, the J gene TRBJ2-1; 9 bases align to TRBD2. The CDR3 loop spans 16 amino acids. Germline lookup yields CDR1 SGHDN and CDR2 FVKESK. J was trimmed by 5 bases and V by 0 bases; bases with no gene match: 5. CDR3 sequence reads: CASSQDRAGGDNEQFF. DNA for the CDR3: TGTGCCAGCAGCCAAGACCGGGCGGGAGGGGACAATGAGCAGTTCTTC.